This TCR beta chain emerged from a study of blood T cell repertoires in COVID-19. At the level of the study: Acute-phase and convalescent COVID-19 samples originated in the United States, Italy and Spain. T cells, B-cell-depleted T cells, or PBMCs supplied cDNA or gDNA.

V was trimmed by 5 bases and J by 0 bases, leaving 13 bases between them. Germline CDR1 and CDR2: LGHNT and FRNRAP. The CDR3 contains 15 residues. This clone was counted a single time. Patients of the Seattle cohort, enrolled during active infection, were followed longitudinally. In the original workflow: From reference gene primer amplification, estimates of nucleated cell counts were derived. Produced via immunoSEQ multiplex PCR; TCRdb's table is partial and in-frame only. V and J calls and clone size are as listed in that table; D and trimming were resolved from the DNA. The sample has about 98,000 clones; roughly 90% are singletons.

The V and J genes are TRBV12-5 and TRBJ1-1; D perhaps matches TRBD1 (5 bases). Sequenced material: peripheral blood. The clonotype was recovered from a woman between 45 and 60 years old with COVID-19, enrolled during active disease. The CDR3 coding sequence is TGTGCTAGTGGTCTACACCCGACAGTGAACACTGAAGCTTTCTTT. It specifies CASGLHPTVNTEAFF.